The rows below give T cell receptor beta chains drawn from one sample of a study of metastatic and nonmetastatic thyroid tumors. TCRdb re-clonotyped the PCR reads via MiXCR. The data contain approximately 74,000 clones, approximately 15% of them singletons. Sequenced: blood. The receptors were gathered from a male donor with papillary thyroid cancer or a benign thyroid nodule (not recorded which). Some clones in this sample may be carry-over from other donors' samples. Each CDR3 is given with its conserved first and last residue. A D gene is named only where the DNA matches it firmly. Expanded clones are given a class, and other clones once, few, many or no size at all.

v_gene	abundance	j_gene	d_gene	CDR3nt	CDR3aa
TRBV4-2	.	TRBJ1-5	TRBD1	TGTGCCAGCAGCCCTAGCAGGGGGCTAGGCAATCAACCCCAGCATTTT	CASSPSRGLGNQPQHF
TRBV16	many	TRBJ2-7	.	TGTGCCAGCAGCCCTCGTGGCAGCTCCTACGAACAGTACTTC	CASSPRGSSYEQYF
TRBV20-1	many	TRBJ2-7	TRBD2	TGCAGTGCTAGAGATGCCCTAGCGGGACATTACACCTACGAGCAGTACTTC	CSARDALAGHYTYEQYF
TRBV7-8	.	TRBJ2-6	.	TGTGCCAGCGAAAGAGCAGGGAACTCTGGGGCCAACGTCCTGACTTTC	CASERAGNSGANVLTF
TRBV20-1	many	TRBJ1-2	TRBD1	TGCAGTGTGAGGGGGCCGAACTATGGCTACACCTTC	CSVRGPNYGYTF
TRBV5-1	many	TRBJ1-1	.	TGCGCCAGCAGCCTGGCGACACCGAACACTGAAGCTTTCTTT	CASSLATPNTEAFF
TRBV6-1	many	TRBJ2-2	.	TGTGCCAGCAGTTTGCAGGCCCCGAACACCGGGGAGCTGTTTTTT	CASSLQAPNTGELFF
TRBV24-1	.	TRBJ2-2	.	TGTGCCACCAGTGATTACCCAACGGGGGAGCTGTTTTTT	CATSDYPTGELFF
TRBV6-1	many	TRBJ1-2	.	TGTGCCAGCAGGGAGGTCACGGTCTATGGCTACACCTTC	CASREVTVYGYTF
TRBV12-3/TRBV12-4	.	TRBJ2-1	.	TGTGCCAGCTCCCTCGGACTGCGCAATGAGCAGTTCTTC	CASSLGLRNEQFF
TRBV11-2	many	TRBJ1-3	.	TGTGCCAGCAGCGGCAGGGGTTCCCGTAGAAACACCATATATTTT	CASSGRGSRRNTIYF
TRBV28	many	TRBJ2-1	.	TGTGCCAGCAGTGAGCCCCTGGAGGGGGGGTATAATGAGCAGTTCTTC	CASSEPLEGGYNEQFF
TRBV20-1	many	TRBJ1-2	.	TGCAGTGCCCCAGAGAGAGCTAACTATGGCTACACCTTC	CSAPERANYGYTF
TRBV11-2	.	TRBJ2-5	TRBD1	TGTGCCAGCAGCCCCTCCCGGGAACAGGGGGTCGCCGGGGAGCTGGGAGAGACCCAGTACTTC	CASSPSREQGVAGELGETQYF
TRBV27	.	TRBJ1-2	TRBD1	TGTGCCAGCAGTTTACAGGTAGGGGGCTTCTATGGCTACACCTTT	CASSLQVGGFYGYTF
TRBV6-1	many	TRBJ1-1	.	TGTGCCAGCAGTGCATCGGGACTGAACACTGAAGCTTTCTTT	CASSASGLNTEAFF
TRBV6-6	many	TRBJ2-1	.	TGTGCCAGCAGTTACCCCCTCGGAGCCCTATACAATGAGCAGTTCTTC	CASSYPLGALYNEQFF
TRBV7-9	many	TRBJ2-1	.	TGTGCCAGCAGCTTTAGTAGTTTGCGGGTTGAGCAGTTCTTC	CASSFSSLRVEQFF
TRBV7-8	many	TRBJ1-2	.	TGTGCCAGCACGACAGCAGAAGGGACGGGAGAGAACTATGGCTACACCTTC	CASTTAEGTGENYGYTF
TRBV19	many	TRBJ2-1	.	TGTGCCAGTAGGCGGGCAGGTGATTACAATGAGCAGTTCTTC	CASRRAGDYNEQFF
TRBV7-2	many	TRBJ1-1	.	TGTGCCAGCAGCTTCGGAGGGGACACTGAAGCTTTCTTT	CASSFGGDTEAFF
TRBV11-2	many	TRBJ2-4	TRBD2	TGTGCCAGCAGCCGGGGGGTGGGGCTAGCGGAAGCCAAAAACATTCAGTACTTC	CASSRGVGLAEAKNIQYF
TRBV3-1	few	TRBJ2-1	.	TGTGCCAGCAGCCAGCAACTTGGCAATGAGCAGTTCTTC	CASSQQLGNEQFF
TRBV19	many	TRBJ1-4	.	TGTGCCAGTAGTATCAGGGGAGCTAATGAAAAACTGTTTTTT	CASSIRGANEKLFF
TRBV7-9	many	TRBJ2-2	.	TGTGCCAGCCCGAACACCGGGGAGCTGTTTTTT	CASPNTGELFF
TRBV7-9	many	TRBJ2-1	.	TGTGCCAGCAGCTTAAGTCAGACAGTGAATGAGCAGTTCTTC	CASSLSQTVNEQFF
TRBV20-1	.	TRBJ2-7	TRBD1	TGCAGTGCCACGCCGGGACAGAAGCCCTACGAGCAGTACTTC	CSATPGQKPYEQYF
TRBV7-6	many	TRBJ2-6	.	TGTGCCAGCAGCTTATGGGGGCCCGGGGCCAACGTCCTGACTTTC	CASSLWGPGANVLTF
TRBV19	many	TRBJ1-1	.	TGTGCCAGTAGTATTTTGAACACTGAAGCTTTCTTT	CASSILNTEAFF
TRBV9	many	TRBJ2-1	TRBD2	TGTGCCAGCAGCTTCGGACTAGGTGATTACAATGAGCAGTTCTTC	CASSFGLGDYNEQFF
TRBV5-1	.	TRBJ2-3	.	TGCGCCAGCAGCTTGGAACTGGCGGCAGATACGCAGTATTTT	CASSLELAADTQYF